The 27 T cell receptor beta chains reported below all come from one sample, sequenced in a study of CD8 T cells in ankylosing spondylitis. TCRdb re-called the 5' RACE reads through MiXCR, storing one row per CDR3 protein. The data contain more than 150,000 distinct CDR3 sequences, roughly 13% of them singletons. Sequencing used blood, either unsorted or a sorted T cell fraction (not recorded which). Receptors originate from a male donor with ankylosing spondylitis or in good health (not recorded which).

On this clonotype: The junction departs from the called germline gene at one end, perhaps through a read error. This chain links TRBV27 with TRBJ1-1, with D unclear. Germline-derived CDR1 and CDR2 are MNHEY and SMNVEV (reference sequence). The CDR3 runs to 14 residues. CDR3 nucleotides: TGTGCCAGCAGTTTATCCCTGATGAACACTGAAGCTTTCTTC. Translated, it gives CASSLSLMNTEAFF.

This clonotype was observed a handful of times. The rearrangement uses TRBV20-1 and TRBJ2-1, with 7 bases identical to TRBD2. The V gene's germline CDR1 is DFQATT and CDR2 SNEGSKA (reference sequence). After removal of 6 bases from V and 0 bases from J, the junction contained 5 bases not matched to a gene. The CDR3 is 14 residues long. CDR3 sequence reads: CSAALALSYNEQFF. The CDR3 bases are TGCAGTGCAGCACTAGCGCTCTCCTACAATGAGCAGTTCTTC.

This clonotype turned up a few times. V usage is TRBV19 and J usage is TRBJ2-3; 7 bases align to TRBD2. The V gene's germline CDR1 is LNHDA and CDR2 SQIVND (reference sequence). V gave up 5 bases and J gave up 5 bases; unmatched junction bases: 10. The CDR3 is made up of 15 amino acids. CDR3 amino acids: CASSPMGGILDTQYF. CDR3 coding DNA: TGTGCCAGTAGTCCCATGGGGGGGATCTTAGATACGCAGTATTTT.

This clonotype was recorded a few times. The chain combines TRBV2 with TRBJ2-2, with TRBD1 as a possible D gene (6 bases). Trimming pared 1 base from V and 7 bases from J, leaving 22 bases between. The CDR3 length is 18 residues. Germline assignment: CDR1 SNHLY and CDR2 FYNNEI. CDR3 sequence (DNA): TGTGCCAGCAGTGAAGTTATGGGTACACAGGGAATGGACGGGGAGCTGTTTTTT. Translation: CASSEVMGTQGMDGELFF.

Only a few counts were recorded for this clonotype. The chain couples TRBV30 to TRBJ1-2; unclear D gene. The V gene's germline CDR1 is GTSNPN and CDR2 SVGIG (reference sequence). CDR3 length: 11 residues. V dropped 4 bases and J dropped 7 bases, with 10 bases sitting between them. This chain's CDR3 is CAWMEGPGYTF. The CDR3 coding sequence is TGTGCCTGGATGGAGGGTCCTGGCTACACCTTC. The full variable domain, in which reference TRBV30 and TRBJ1-2 provide the parts outside the CDR3, is SQTIHQWPATLVQPVGSPLSLECTVEGTSNPNLYWYRQAAGRGLQLLFYSVGIGQISSEVPQNLSASRPQDRQFILSSKKLLLSDSGFYLCAWMEGPGYTFGSGTRLTVV.

This clonotype came up a few times. This chain joins TRBV27 and TRBJ1-5; D is perhaps TRBD1 (6 bases). Germline assignment: CDR1 MNHEY and CDR2 SMNVEV (reference sequence). Trimming shortened V by 2 bases and J by 3 bases, and 11 bases separated the two germline ends. The CDR3 extends over 15 amino acids. The CDR3 nucleotides read TGTGCCAGCAGTTTAGCGGACAGCCTCAATCAGCCCCAGCATTTT. This codes for CASSLADSLNQPQHF.

V gene TRBV3-1 combines with J gene TRBJ1-1; 10 nucleotides line up with TRBD1. Trimming removed 0 bases from V and 7 bases from J; junction bases left unmatched: 8. This CDR3 comprises 16 residues. Germline V gene data show CDR1 as LGHDT and CDR2 as YNNKEL (reference sequence). CDR3 loop: CASSQEHSGTGDEAFF. CDR3 coding DNA: TGTGCCAGCAGCCAAGAGCATTCCGGGACAGGGGATGAAGCTTTCTTT. Looking up the rest from reference TRBV3-1 and TRBJ1-1 gives the full variable domain: DTAVSQTPKYLVTQMGNDKSIKCEQNLGHDTMYWYKQDSKKFLKIMFSYNNKELIINETVPNRFSPKSPDKAHLNLHINSLELGDSAVYFCASSQEHSGTGDEAFFGQGTRLTVV.

V usage is TRBV27 and J usage is TRBJ2-1; the D is unclear. V lost 0 bases and J 0 bases, leaving 9 bases between the germline ends. In germline, CDR1 is MNHEY, CDR2 SMNVEV (reference sequence). CDR3 length: 16 amino acids. CDR3 nucleotide sequence: TGTGCCAGCAGTTTATCGGGCGGCTCCTCCTACAATGAGCAGTTCTTC. This encodes CASSLSGGSSYNEQFF.

The rearrangement links TRBV7-9 to TRBJ2-5; 10 bases map to TRBD1. With 5 bases clipped from V and 4 bases from J, the junction kept 7 bases outside the gene matches. The CDR3 covers 15 residues. Looked up from germline, CDR1 is SEHNR and CDR2 is FQNEAQ (reference sequence). The CDR3 loop is CASSPGTGVLETQYF. The CDR3 coding sequence is TGTGCCAGCAGCCCCGGGACAGGGGTGTTAGAGACCCAGTACTTC.

This clonotype was seen a handful of times. This chain connects TRBV6-1 to TRBJ2-1; TRBD1 aligns across 8 bases. The CDR3 spans 15 residues. Trimming removed 6 bases from V and 4 bases from J; junction bases left unmatched: 8. CDR1 and CDR2 from the germline V gene are MNHNS and SASEGT. For the CDR3, the DNA is TGTGCCAGCAGGTCAGGGGGCGTGGGTTACAATGAGCAGTTCTTC. Translation gives CASRSGGVGYNEQFF.

This clonotype was counted only a few times. This chain joins TRBV20-1 and TRBJ2-4; no firm D call. CDR3 size: 11 residues. Germline CDR1 is DFQATT and CDR2 is SNEGSKA (reference sequence). Trimming left V 0 bases short and J 12 bases short, with 9 bases between. The CDR3 DNA sequence: TGCAGTGCTAGAGAGTCGGACCATCAGTACTTC. Its protein is CSARESDHQYF.

Ten or more counts support this clonotype. V and J are TRBV12-3 or TRBV12-4 and TRBJ2-7; D not resolved. The CDR3 is 12 residues long. V was trimmed by 2 bases and J by 6 bases, leaving 8 bases between them. The CDR3: CASSLSPGEQYF. The CDR3 DNA reads as TGTGCCAGCAGTTTATCTCCTGGCGAGCAGTACTTC.

CDR3 nucleotides: TGTGCCAGCAGTTACGGGGCGAATTCACCCCTCCACTTT. Amino acids: CASSYGANSPLHF. J is TRBJ1-6 and V is TRBV6-5, with D maybe TRBD1 (5 bases). Per the germline V gene, CDR1 is MNHEY and CDR2 is SVGAGI. The CDR3 totals 13 residues. The V end was cut by 2 bases, the J end by 7 bases, with 6 bases between.

This clonotype came up a few times. The chain is built from TRBV5-1 and TRBJ1-1; TRBD1 might be the D (6 bases). The germline V gene has CDR1 SGHRS and CDR2 YFSETQ. The CDR3 length is 17 residues. Trimming removed 4 bases at V and 0 bases at J, with 19 bases between. The CDR3 region has the DNA TGCGCCAGCAGCCACTGGGAGGGGGTTACCATGAACACTGAAGCTTTCTTT. Protein: CASSHWEGVTMNTEAFF.

This clonotype has ten or more counts. The rearrangement joins TRBV20-1 to TRBJ1-1; no firm D call. Germline V CDR1 and CDR2: DFQATT, SNEGSKA (reference sequence). CDR3 length: 13 amino acids. V lost 3 bases and J 3 bases, leaving 11 bases between the germline ends. The DNA of the CDR3 is TGCAGTGCTAGCGGTAGGGCGGACACTGAAGCTTTCTTT. This translates into CSASGRADTEAFF.

This clonotype was counted at least ten times. The V and J genes are TRBV6-4 and TRBJ2-3, with 7 bases that match TRBD2. Unmatched junction bases numbered 6, after V lost 6 bases and J lost 0 bases. In germline, CDR1 is MRHNA, CDR2 SNTAGT. The CDR3 has 15 amino acids. CDR3 DNA sequence: TGTGCCAGCAGCGCTGCTAGCGGAAGCACAGATACGCAGTATTTT. Translation gives CASSAASGSTDTQYF.

This chain joins TRBV20-1 and TRBJ1-2; D perhaps matches TRBD1 (5 bases). The germline CDR1 and CDR2 sequences are DFQATT and SNEGSKA (reference sequence). This CDR3 region has 14 residues. Trimming removed 0 bases at V and 4 bases at J, with 12 bases between. CDR3 in amino acids: CSARDAETAYGYTF. In nucleotides, the CDR3 is TGCAGTGCTAGAGATGCCGAGACAGCCTATGGCTACACCTTC.

CDR3 nucleotides: TGTGCCAGCAGTTACTTGGGCAGGACTGAAGCTTTCTTT. Encoded protein: CASSYLGRTEAFF. The rearrangement joins TRBV6-5 to TRBJ1-1; D not resolved. CDR3 size: 13 residues. V gave up 1 base and J gave up 5 bases, with 8 bases separating them. Germline CDR1 MNHEY, CDR2 SVGAGI.

In this sample, this clonotype turned up many times. This chain links TRBV10-3 with TRBJ2-1; 16 positions match TRBD2. The germline V gene encodes CDR1 ENHRY and CDR2 SYGVKD. Losses at the gene ends were 3 bases for V and 2 bases for J; bases not matched to a gene: 7. The CDR3 has 19 residues. Written as DNA, the CDR3 is TGTGCCATCAGTGACTGGGGACTAGCGGGAGGGCCCCCCTACAATGAGCAGTTCTTC. It encodes CAISDWGLAGGPPYNEQFF.

This clonotype was counted many times. The rearrangement uses TRBV4-1 and TRBJ2-3; TRBD2 agrees at 12 bases. Trimming removed 7 bases from V and 0 bases from J; junction bases left unmatched: 8. Germline V lookup: CDR1 MGHRA, CDR2 YSYEKL. The CDR3 consists of 17 residues. The CDR3 loop reads CASKTHGTSGSTDTQYF. CDR3 bases: TGCGCCAGCAAGACTCACGGGACTAGCGGGAGCACAGATACGCAGTATTTT.

The chain combines TRBV12-3 or TRBV12-4 with TRBJ1-1; D is ambiguous. Trimming stripped 5 bases from V and 0 bases from J, with 10 bases between. The CDR3 length is 14 residues. The chain's CDR3 is CASSHGEMNTEAFF. As DNA, the CDR3 is TGTGCCAGCAGTCACGGAGAGATGAACACTGAAGCTTTCTTT.

This clonotype was observed at least ten times. The rearrangement uses TRBV2 and TRBJ1-1; D remains ambiguous. V was trimmed by 9 bases and J by 2 bases, leaving 10 bases between them. This CDR3 is 12 amino acids long. Germline assignment: CDR1 SNHLY and CDR2 FYNNEI. CDR3 sequence (DNA): TGTGCCAGGAGTAGGGATAACACTGAAGCTTTCTTT. It specifies CARSRDNTEAFF.

This clonotype has just one count. This sequence joins TRBV29-1 and TRBJ2-7; D is possibly TRBD2 (6 bases). Germline assignment: CDR1 SQVTM and CDR2 ANQGSEA. There are 12 residues in the CDR3. The CDR3 is CRASGEYYEQYF. Written as DNA, the CDR3 is TGCAGAGCCTCGGGGGAGTACTACGAGCAGTACTTC.

The sample holds a few counts of this clonotype. The V gene is TRBV2, the J gene TRBJ2-5; possibly TRBD1 for D (6 bases). Trimming took off 9 bases at V and 0 bases at J, with 11 bases between the two ends. CDR3 length equals 13 residues. Germline CDR1 is SNHLY and CDR2 is FYNNEI. The CDR3 DNA follows: TGTGCCAGTCGACGGGACAACCAAGAGACCCAGTACTTC. Residues: CASRRDNQETQYF.

This clonotype was seen once. The chain combines TRBV15 with TRBJ2-7; the D call may be TRBD1 or TRBD2 (5 bases each). CDR3 length equals 15 residues. Germline CDR1 is LNHNV and CDR2 is YYDKDF (reference sequence). Trimming pared 0 bases from V and 5 bases from J, leaving 14 bases between. The CDR3 DNA follows: TGTGCCACCAGCAGAGATGGCGGGCAGGGCCACGAGCAGTACTTC. Its translation is CATSRDGGQGHEQYF.

This clonotype was seen a few times. For the CDR3, the DNA is TGTGCCAGCAGCTTGCCGACCTTCGTCCCCTACAATGAGCAGTTCTTC. It encodes CASSLPTFVPYNEQFF. The chain links TRBV5-6 to TRBJ2-1; D is ambiguous. V gave up 1 base and J gave up 2 bases, with 13 bases separating them. The CDR3 has 16 residues. Germline-derived CDR1 and CDR2 are SGHDT and YYEEEE.

The CDR3 DNA follows: TGCAGTGCTAGAGAGGCGGGGGGCGTAGGGATTGAGCAGTTCTTC. As protein: CSAREAGGVGIEQFF. The chain carries TRBV20-1 and TRBJ2-1; TRBD2 matches at 8 bases. The germline V gene has CDR1 DFQATT and CDR2 SNEGSKA (reference sequence). V trimming: 0 bases; J trimming: 9 bases; junction bases outside the gene matches: 10. The CDR3 runs 15 residues.